Listed here are 5 T cell receptor beta chains from one sample, sequenced in a study of T cell responses to AZD1222 COVID-19 vaccine. The data were produced by immunoSEQ multiplex PCR, yet TCRdb's version contains in-frame clones alone and is incomplete. This repertoire shows some 93,000 clones, over 75% found once; its top ten account for over 10%. The sample consisted of peripheral blood, taken 28 days after the second AZD1222 dose. The receptors stem from an adult who received the AZD1222 COVID-19 vaccine.

The chain has TRBV7-9 and TRBJ2-1; tentatively, D is TRBD2 (5 bases). The germline V and J ends were trimmed by 8 bases and 3 bases, with 5 bases remaining between them. The CDR3 consists of 11 residues. Germline V gene lookup returns CDR1 SEHNR and CDR2 FQNEAQ (reference sequence). CDR3 residues: CASRDYNEQFF. The CDR3 DNA sequence: TGTGCCAGCCGGGACTACAATGAGCAGTTCTTC.

This chain joins TRBV18 and TRBJ2-2; D gene unclear. Per the germline V gene, CDR1 is KGHSH and CDR2 is LQKENI. CDR3 length: 12 amino acids. The V and J ends lost 2 bases and 5 bases respectively, with 3 bases between them. This CDR3 is CASSPRTGELFF. CDR3 in DNA: TGTGCCAGCTCACCAAGAACCGGGGAGCTGTTTTTT.

The V and J genes are TRBV3-1 (or the pseudogene TRBV3-2) and TRBJ2-3; a possible D gene is TRBD2 (6 bases). Trimming shortened V by 3 bases and J by 1 base, and 8 bases separated the two germline ends. Germline V gene sequence: CDR1 LGHDT, CDR2 YNNKEL (reference sequence). This CDR3 contains 14 residues. Here the CDR3 DNA reads TGTGCCAGCAGCCAGGAGGGCCGCACAGATACGCAGTATTTT. Protein product: CASSQEGRTDTQYF.

V is TRBV7-6 and J is TRBJ2-1; D is unresolved. CDR3 length equals 12 residues. CDR1 is SGHVS, CDR2 FNYEAQ, per germline. CDR3 amino acids: CACSTSYNEQFF. CDR3 DNA sequence: TGTGCTTGCTCAACGTCCTACAATGAGCAGTTCTTC.

This clone was recorded a few times. The CDR3 sequence: CASSPGQGTSEQYF. The CDR3 nucleotides are TGCGCCAGCAGCCCGGGACAGGGGACTTCCGAGCAGTACTTC. The chain joins TRBV4-1 to TRBJ2-7, with 10 bases lining up with TRBD1. Trimming cost V 4 bases and J 6 bases; bases outside gene matches: 6. Germline CDR1 MGHRA, CDR2 YSYEKL. The CDR3 is 14 amino acids.